This T cell receptor beta chain was captured by sequencing in a study of T cells in Graves' hyperthyroidism and ophthalmopathy. From RNA transcripts, TCR beta CDR3 regions were amplified. The study used the HTBI primer set for a first-round RT-PCR of the TCR CDR3. TCRdb passed the multiplex PCR reads through MiXCR, listing each CDR3 protein once. The sample lists approximately 710,000 distinct CDR3 sequences, around 16% seen once, with roughly a sixth in the top ten. Patients were excluded for uncontrolled infection, other autoimmune disease, pregnancy or lactation. This clonotype was observed at least ten times. CDR3 size: 15 residues. V lost 6 bases to trimming and J lost 2 bases; unmatched junction nucleotides: 10. The germline V gene encodes CDR1 MNHNS and CDR2 SASEGT.

Material: blood. This clonotype originated in a man over 45 with Graves' hyperthyroidism. This chain connects TRBV6-1 to TRBJ2-7; 7 bases align to TRBD1. Here the CDR3 reads CASRERQGRAYEQYF. CDR3 nucleotides: TGTGCCAGCAGGGAACGACAGGGTAGGGCCTACGAGCAGTACTTC.